This T cell receptor (beta chain) appears in the sequencing data of a study of human T cells and chemical hapten exposure. This clonotype was observed a handful of times. Its specificity is unknown. Regarding the study as a whole: Significantly greater numbers of large CDR3 similarity clusters came from expanded TCRs than from controls. TCRs exceeding a frequency of 1 in 1000 stayed unchanged under DPC sensitization.

TCRdb reprocessed the RACE reads with MiXCR, giving one entry per CDR3 protein. The sample carries around 40,000 distinct CDR3 sequences, 9.5% to 15% recorded once. Time point meaning: patch test 3, about 24 weeks after DPC sensitization. Treatment given: therapeutic diphenylcyclopropenone sensitization with weekly scalp DPC. Total RNA extraction was carried out from unfractionated whole blood. The sequenced sample was whole blood, obtained in connection with sensitization to the hapten diphenylcyclopropenone (DPC). This TCR derives from a woman in her forties with alopecia areata. Some clones in this sample may be carry-over from other donors' samples.

Written as DNA, the CDR3 is TGTGCCACAACCCCCGCCGTAGGCTACGAGCAGTACTTC. Translated, it gives CATTPAVGYEQYF. The V gene is TRBV7-2, the J gene TRBJ2-7; D is unresolved. From germline, CDR1 is SGHTA and CDR2 FQGNSA. V was cut by 10 bases and J by 3 bases, with 16 bases left in between. CDR3 length: 13 amino acids.